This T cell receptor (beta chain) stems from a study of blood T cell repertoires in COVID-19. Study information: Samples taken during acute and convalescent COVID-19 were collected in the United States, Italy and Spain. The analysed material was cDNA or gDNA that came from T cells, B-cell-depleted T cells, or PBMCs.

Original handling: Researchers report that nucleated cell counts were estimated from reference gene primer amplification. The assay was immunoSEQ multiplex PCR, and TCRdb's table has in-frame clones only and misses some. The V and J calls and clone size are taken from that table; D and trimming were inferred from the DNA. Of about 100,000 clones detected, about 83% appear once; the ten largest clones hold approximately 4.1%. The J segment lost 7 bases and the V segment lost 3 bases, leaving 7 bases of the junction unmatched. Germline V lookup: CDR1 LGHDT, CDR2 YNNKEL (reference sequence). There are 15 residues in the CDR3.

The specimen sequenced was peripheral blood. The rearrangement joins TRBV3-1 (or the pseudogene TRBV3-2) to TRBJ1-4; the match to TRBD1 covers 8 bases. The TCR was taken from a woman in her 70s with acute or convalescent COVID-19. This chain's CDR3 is CASSQSRQGSEKLFF. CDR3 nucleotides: TGTGCCAGCAGCCAGAGCCGACAGGGGAGTGAAAAACTGTTTTTT.